The clone carrying this T cell receptor beta chain was seen more than once but under ten times. Tregs were sorted as CD4+CD25+CD127-/low cells. MiXCR, applied by TCRdb to the 5' RACE reads, yields one record per CDR3 protein. The profile shows around 10,000 distinct CDR3 sequences, 27% of them singletons. V gave up 2 bases and J gave up 4 bases; unmatched junction bases: 3. This CDR3 has 13 amino acids. Germline CDR1 SGHRS, CDR2 YFSETQ. Sequencing was carried out using Tregs sorted from a lymph node. V usage is TRBV5-1 and J usage is TRBJ2-7; 7 nucleotides match TRBD2. The TCR originated in a female donor with breast cancer. CDR3 DNA: TGCGCCAGCAGCTTAGCTAGCGGATACGAGCAGTACTTC. Translating gives CASSLASGYEQYF. The whole variable domain, filled in from reference TRBV5-1 and TRBJ2-7, reads KAGVTQTPRYLIKTRGQQVTLSCSPISGHRSVSWYQQTPGQGLQFLFEYFSETQRNKGNFPGRFSGRQFSNSRSEMNVSTLELGDSALYLCASSLASGYEQYFGPGTRLTVT.